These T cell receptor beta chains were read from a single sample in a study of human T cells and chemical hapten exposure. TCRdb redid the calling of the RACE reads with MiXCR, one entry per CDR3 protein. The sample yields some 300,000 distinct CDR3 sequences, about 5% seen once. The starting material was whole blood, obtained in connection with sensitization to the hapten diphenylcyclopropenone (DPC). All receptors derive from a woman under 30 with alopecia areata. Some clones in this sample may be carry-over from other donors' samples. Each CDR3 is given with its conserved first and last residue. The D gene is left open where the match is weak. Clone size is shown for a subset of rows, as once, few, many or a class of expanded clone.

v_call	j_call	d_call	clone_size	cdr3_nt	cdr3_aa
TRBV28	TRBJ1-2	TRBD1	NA	TGTGCCAGCATCAAAGGGGGCAGGGATCCTAACTATGGCTACACCTTC	CASIKGGRDPNYGYTF
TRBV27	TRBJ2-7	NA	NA	TGTGCCAGCAGTTTAGCGGACAGCTCCTACGAGCAGTACTTC	CASSLADSSYEQYF
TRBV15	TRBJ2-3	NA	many	TGTGCCACCAGCAGAGATGGGGGGAGCGGCGGAGATACGCAGTATTTT	CATSRDGGSGGDTQYF
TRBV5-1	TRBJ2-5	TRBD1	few	TGCGCCAGCAGCTTAGCCAGGGGGCTAGAAGAGACCCAGTACTTC	CASSLARGLEETQYF
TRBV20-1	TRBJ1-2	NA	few	TGCAGTGCCTTTGGGCAGGAGGTTGATGGCTACACCTTC	CSAFGQEVDGYTF
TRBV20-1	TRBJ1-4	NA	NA	TGCAGTGCCCCAAGCGACACTTCTAATGAAAAACTGTTTTTT	CSAPSDTSNEKLFF
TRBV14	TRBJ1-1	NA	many	TGTGCCAGCAAAAGGCAGCAACACACTGAAGCTTTCTTT	CASKRQQHTEAFF
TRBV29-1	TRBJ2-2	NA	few	TGCAGCGTCCAGGGTAACACCGGGGAGCTGTTTTTT	CSVQGNTGELFF
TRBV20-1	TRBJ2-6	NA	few	TGCAGTGCTAGGCCACATAGCTCTGGGGCCAACGTCCTGACTTTC	CSARPHSSGANVLTF
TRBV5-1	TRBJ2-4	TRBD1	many	TGCGCCAGCAGAAAGGACAGGGGTGCTAAAAACATTCAGTACTTC	CASRKDRGAKNIQYF
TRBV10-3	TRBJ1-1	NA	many	TGTGCCATCAGTGTTCAGAGTGGGGGCACTGAAGCTTTCTTT	CAISVQSGGTEAFF
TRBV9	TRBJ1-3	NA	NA	TGTGCCAGCAGCGTAGGAGGGGATATCAGAAACACCATATATTTT	CASSVGGDIRNTIYF
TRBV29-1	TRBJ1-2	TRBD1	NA	TGCAGCGTGCCAGGGGCCGGGACAGGGGCCTATGGCTACACCTTC	CSVPGAGTGAYGYTF
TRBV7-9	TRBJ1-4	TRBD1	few	TGTGCCAGCAGCCCTCACCGACAGGGCGCTAATGAAAAACTGTTTTTT	CASSPHRQGANEKLFF
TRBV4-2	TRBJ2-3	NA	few	TGTGCCAGCAGCCACTACCACAGAGCGACAGATACGCAGTATTTT	CASSHYHRATDTQYF
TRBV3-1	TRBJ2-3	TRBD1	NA	TGTGCCAGCAGCCAAGAGTCCGGACAGGGAACGCAGTATTTT	CASSQESGQGTQYF
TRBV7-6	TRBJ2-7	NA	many	TGTGCCAGCAGCGCGCACACCTTGAGGGAGCAGTACTTC	CASSAHTLREQYF
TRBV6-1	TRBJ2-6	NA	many	TGTGCCAGCAGTGAAAGAGGGCATGGGGCCAACGTCCTGACTTTC	CASSERGHGANVLTF
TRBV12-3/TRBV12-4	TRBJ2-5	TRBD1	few	TGTGCCAGCAACCGGGACAGCGGAGAGACCCAGTACTTC	CASNRDSGETQYF
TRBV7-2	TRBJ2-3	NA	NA	TGTGCCAGCAGCCAACATTCGCGGGGTCAAACAGATACGCAGTATTTT	CASSQHSRGQTDTQYF
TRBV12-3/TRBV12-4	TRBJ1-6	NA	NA	TGTGCCAGCAGTTTAAGTTACCATTCACCCCTCCACTTT	CASSLSYHSPLHF
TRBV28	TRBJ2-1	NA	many	TGTGCCAGCAGTTTCGCCGGAAACTACAATGAGCAGTTCTTC	CASSFAGNYNEQFF
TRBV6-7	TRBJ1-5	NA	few	TGTGCCAGCAGTTACTCTCTCCAGGGGCGCGACGATCAGCCCCAGCATTTT	CASSYSLQGRDDQPQHF
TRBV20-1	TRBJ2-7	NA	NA	TGCAGTGCTAGAGTTCTAGACAGCCTACCCTACGAGCAGTACTTC	CSARVLDSLPYEQYF
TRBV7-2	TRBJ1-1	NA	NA	TGTGCCAGCAGCGCACAGGGAACTGGTGAAGCTTTCTTT	CASSAQGTGEAFF
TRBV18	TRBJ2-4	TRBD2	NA	TGTGCCAGCTCTCTCCGACTAGCGGGGGACCCATTGGGGAAAAACATTCAGTACTTC	CASSLRLAGDPLGKNIQYF
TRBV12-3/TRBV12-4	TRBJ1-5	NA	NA	TGTGCCAGCAGCCGTGGACAGTTTCATAGGCCCCAGCATTTT	CASSRGQFHRPQHF
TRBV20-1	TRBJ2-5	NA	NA	TGCAGTGCTAGAGACGAGGGGGTTCAAGAGACCCAGTACTTC	CSARDEGVQETQYF
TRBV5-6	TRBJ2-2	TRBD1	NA	TGTGCCAGCAGCTTGAGGGACAGGGGTAACACCGGGGAGCTGTTTTTT	CASSLRDRGNTGELFF
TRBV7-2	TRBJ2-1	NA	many	TGTGCCAGCAGCTTGGGCAGGCAACCGATAGGCATCCAGTTCTTC	CASSLGRQPIGIQFF
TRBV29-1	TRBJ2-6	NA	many	TGCAGCGTTATACAGGGGGCCAACGTCCTGACTTTC	CSVIQGANVLTF
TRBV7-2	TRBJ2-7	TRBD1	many	TGTGCCAGCAGCCTGGGACAGATAAACTACGAGCAGTACTTC	CASSLGQINYEQYF
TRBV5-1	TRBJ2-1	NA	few	TGCGCCAGCAGCTTACAGGGTCAGGACCACAATGAGCAGTTCTTC	CASSLQGQDHNEQFF
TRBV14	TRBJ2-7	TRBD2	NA	TGTGCCAGCAGCCGACTAGGGACTAGCGGCTCCTACGAGCAGTACTTC	CASSRLGTSGSYEQYF
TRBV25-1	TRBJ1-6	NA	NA	TGTGCCAGCAGTCAGGCCAACCCGGGAAATTCACCCCTCCACTTT	CASSQANPGNSPLHF
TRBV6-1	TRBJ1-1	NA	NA	TGTGCCAGCAGTGTAGAGGGACAACTGAACACTGAAGCTTTCTTT	CASSVEGQLNTEAFF
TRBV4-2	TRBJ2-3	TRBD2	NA	TGTGCCAGCAGCCAAGATAGCGGGGGCGCAAGTGCTAGCACAGATACGCAGTATTTT	CASSQDSGGASASTDTQYF
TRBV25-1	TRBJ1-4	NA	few	TGTGCCAGCAGTGAGACCCGGATTGATGAAAAACTGTTTTTT	CASSETRIDEKLFF
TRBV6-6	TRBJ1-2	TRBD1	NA	TGTGCCAGCACCTTACAGGGGGCTGGCTATGGCTACACCTTC	CASTLQGAGYGYTF
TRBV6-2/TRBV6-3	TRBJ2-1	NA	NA	TGTGCCAGCAGTTCAGAGGGGCCCAGCCCGTTCTTC	CASSSEGPSPFF
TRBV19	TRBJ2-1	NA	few	TGTGCCAGTAGTTCCCTCGGGGCTCAGATAGAGAATGAGCAGTTCTTC	CASSSLGAQIENEQFF
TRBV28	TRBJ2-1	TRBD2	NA	TGTGCCAGCATTGAAGGGACTAGAGCGATCCATGAGCAGTTCTTC	CASIEGTRAIHEQFF
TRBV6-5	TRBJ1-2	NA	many	TGTGCCAGCAGCGGGGGGCTTGTTGGGGTCACCTTC	CASSGGLVGVTF
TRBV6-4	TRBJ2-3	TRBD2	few	TGTGCCAGCAGTGACGATTTGCGGGGGGTCCAGTATTTT	CASSDDLRGVQYF
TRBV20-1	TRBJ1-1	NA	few	TGCAGTGCTAGAGAGATGGGATTGGAAGCTTTCTTT	CSAREMGLEAFF